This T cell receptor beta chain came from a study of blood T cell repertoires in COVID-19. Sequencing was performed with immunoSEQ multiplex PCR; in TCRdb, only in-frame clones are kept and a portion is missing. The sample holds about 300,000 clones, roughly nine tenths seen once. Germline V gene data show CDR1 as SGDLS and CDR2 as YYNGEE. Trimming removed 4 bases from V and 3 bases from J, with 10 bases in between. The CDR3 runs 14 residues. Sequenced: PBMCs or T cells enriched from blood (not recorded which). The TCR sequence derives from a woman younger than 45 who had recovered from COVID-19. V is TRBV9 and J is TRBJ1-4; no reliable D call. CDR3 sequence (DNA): TGTGCCAGCAGCAAAACCGGGGCTAATGAAAAACTGTTTTTT. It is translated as CASSKTGANEKLFF.